Listed below are T cell receptor beta chains from one sample, sequenced in a study of T cells in Graves' hyperthyroidism and ophthalmopathy. TCRdb re-analysed the multiplex PCR reads in MiXCR, keeping a single row per CDR3 protein. The sample has about 620,000 distinct CDR3 sequences; 15% to 20% are singletons. The specimen was blood. The source is a woman aged 25 to 45 with Graves' hyperthyroidism. Both conserved end residues are part of each CDR3. A D gene is named only where the DNA matches it firmly. The size entry is marked missing in some rows and otherwise reads once, few, many or a size class.

len,abundance,v_gene,j_gene,d_gene,CDR3nt,CDR3aa
12,many,TRBV28,TRBJ1-1,NA,TGTGCCAGCAGAGGGGCCGGCACTGAAGCTTTCTTT,CASRGAGTEAFF
15,many,TRBV28,TRBJ1-1,NA,TGTGCCAGCAGTTTCCCCGGACAGCCGAACACTGAAGCTTTCTTT,CASSFPGQPNTEAFF
15,many,TRBV11-2,TRBJ2-1,NA,TGTGCCAGCAGCGGACCTATCCTTTCACCGCATGAGCAGTTCTTC,CASSGPILSPHEQFF
12,many,TRBV20-1,TRBJ2-7,NA,TGCAGTGCTAGAGATCGGGATGTCGAGCAGTACTTC,CSARDRDVEQYF
13,many,TRBV7-2,TRBJ2-3,NA,TGTGCCAGCAGCCAAGGCCGCACAGATACGCAGTATTTT,CASSQGRTDTQYF
16,few,TRBV7-3,TRBJ2-3,TRBD2,TGTGCCAGCAGCTTAGGGACTAGCGGGAGAGGAGATACGCAGTATTTT,CASSLGTSGRGDTQYF
15,NA,TRBV4-1,TRBJ2-7,TRBD1,TGCGCCAGCAGCCTCCAGGACAGGGAAATGTACGAGCAGTACTTC,CASSLQDREMYEQYF
11,many,TRBV6-1,TRBJ1-5,NA,TGTGCCAGCAGTGACAATCAGCCCCAGCATTTT,CASSDNQPQHF
16,many,TRBV27,TRBJ1-2,NA,TGTGCCAGCAGTTTCCTCCCGATAGAAGCTAACTATGGCTACACCTTC,CASSFLPIEANYGYTF
13,many,TRBV11-1,TRBJ2-7,NA,TGTGCCAGCAGCCGACACAGGAGTTACGAGCAGTACTTC,CASSRHRSYEQYF
15,NA,TRBV29-1,TRBJ1-2,TRBD1,TGCAGCGTTGAAGGAGGGGACAGGGGCAACTATGGCTACACCTTC,CSVEGGDRGNYGYTF
12,many,TRBV7-2,TRBJ2-1,NA,TGTGCCAGCAGCTTAGGCCTAGCTGGGCAGTTCTTC,CASSLGLAGQFF
16,NA,TRBV9,TRBJ1-5,TRBD1,TGTGCCAGCAGCGCAGGCGGGACAGGGGATGGGCAGCCCCAGCATTTT,CASSAGGTGDGQPQHF
13,NA,TRBV29-1,TRBJ2-5,NA,TGCAGCGTTGAACTGGGGCGGGTGGAGACCCAGTACTTC,CSVELGRVETQYF
13,many,TRBV30,TRBJ1-3,NA,TGTGCCTGGAGTGTGGGATCTGGAAACACCATATATTTT,CAWSVGSGNTIYF
18,many,TRBV11-2,TRBJ1-5,TRBD1,TGTGCCAGCAGCTTAGGGGCAGGGGGCCGTAGGCCCAATCAGCCCCAGCATTTT,CASSLGAGGRRPNQPQHF
14,many,TRBV28,TRBJ2-3,NA,TGTGCCAGCAGTTTAACGAGGCGCACAGATACGCAGTATTTT,CASSLTRRTDTQYF
14,many,TRBV11-2,TRBJ1-4,NA,TGTGCCAGCCGGGGGTACAGTACTAATGAAAAACTGTTTTTT,CASRGYSTNEKLFF
13,few,TRBV15,TRBJ2-3,NA,TGTGCCACCGACACGTTGGGGGCAGATACGCAGTATTTT,CATDTLGADTQYF
16,NA,TRBV9,TRBJ2-7,TRBD2,TGTGCCAGCAGCGTAGATCCTAGCGGGACCTACTACGAGCAGTACTTC,CASSVDPSGTYYEQYF
12,once,TRBV18,TRBJ2-7,NA,TGTGCCAGCTCATCACGGGGCCACGAGCAGTACTTC,CASSSRGHEQYF
14,NA,TRBV29-1,TRBJ1-4,NA,TGCAGCGTTTATTGGCCTCTGGGGCGGGAAAAACTGTTTTTT,CSVYWPLGREKLFF
13,NA,TRBV9,TRBJ1-1,NA,TGTGCCAGCAGCGTAGACCAGAACACTGAAGCTTTCTTT,CASSVDQNTEAFF
13,NA,TRBV20-1,TRBJ2-7,NA,TGCAGTGCTAGTCCTGGGGCCTCCTACGAGCAGTACTTC,CSASPGASYEQYF
16,many,TRBV6-1,TRBJ2-7,NA,TGTGCCAGCAGGCCCGGAGCAACGGGGTTGTTCTACGAGCAGTACTTC,CASRPGATGLFYEQYF
14,NA,TRBV14,TRBJ2-5,TRBD1,TGTGCCAGCAGCTCCCGGCAGGGGGTGGGGACCCAGTACTTC,CASSSRQGVGTQYF
17,NA,TRBV12-3/TRBV12-4,TRBJ2-4,NA,TGTGCCAGCAGTTTTTGGTCGTGGGGGGAGGCCAAAAACATTCAGTACTTC,CASSFWSWGEAKNIQYF